These T cell receptor beta chains were read from a single sample in a study of control samples from healthy donors and cancer patients. Clones were sequenced by immunoSEQ multiplex PCR, and TCRdb holds only the in-frame ones, with some missing. Among 130,000 or so clones listed, over 85% were seen once. Sequencing input: PBMCs. The receptors shown here come from a man aged 45-65 years with head and neck cancer. The CDR3 runs from the conserved cysteine through the conserved F or W. The order of the fields is V gene, clone size, J gene, D gene, CDR3 protein, CDR3 DNA. A D gene is named only where the DNA matches it firmly. Size tells how often a clone was seen (once, few, many) or the class of an expanded clone, and some rows leave it out.

v_gene: TRBV5-1
abundance: -
j_gene: TRBJ1-4
d_gene: TRBD1
CDR3aa: CASSLGGTGTTNEKLFF
CDR3nt: TGCGCCAGCAGCTTGGGCGGGACAGGAACAACTAATGAAAAACTGTTTTTT

v_gene: TRBV28
abundance: -
j_gene: TRBJ1-3
d_gene: -
CDR3aa: CASSLSGRGNTIYF
CDR3nt: TGTGCCAGCAGTTTATCAGGGAGAGGAAACACCATATATTTT

v_gene: TRBV12-3/TRBV12-4
abundance: -
j_gene: TRBJ2-7
d_gene: -
CDR3aa: CASSPNTAGEQYF
CDR3nt: TGTGCCAGCAGTCCCAACACGGCTGGGGAGCAGTACTTC

v_gene: TRBV4-1
abundance: -
j_gene: TRBJ2-7
d_gene: TRBD2
CDR3aa: CASSQSGLAGNYEQYF
CDR3nt: TGCGCCAGCAGCCAATCCGGACTAGCGGGGAACTACGAGCAGTACTTC

v_gene: TRBV5-1
abundance: -
j_gene: TRBJ2-1
d_gene: TRBD1
CDR3aa: CASSLVQGAYNEQFF
CDR3nt: TGCGCCAGCAGCTTGGTACAGGGGGCGTACAATGAGCAGTTCTTC

v_gene: TRBV7-8
abundance: once
j_gene: TRBJ1-2
d_gene: -
CDR3aa: CASSPIDRPPSYGYTF
CDR3nt: TGTGCCAGCAGTCCGATCGACAGGCCCCCTTCCTATGGCTACACCTTC

v_gene: TRBV2
abundance: once
j_gene: TRBJ2-7
d_gene: -
CDR3aa: CASSDDTQGYEQYF
CDR3nt: TGTGCCAGCAGTGATGACACTCAGGGCTACGAGCAGTACTTC

v_gene: TRBV27
abundance: -
j_gene: TRBJ2-1
d_gene: -
CDR3aa: CASSKRTVTVYNEQFF
CDR3nt: TGTGCCAGCAGTAAGAGGACAGTGACGGTTTACAATGAGCAGTTCTTC

v_gene: TRBV18
abundance: -
j_gene: TRBJ2-5
d_gene: -
CDR3aa: CASSPEGRVQETQYF
CDR3nt: TGTGCCAGCTCACCAGAGGGCAGGGTACAAGAGACCCAGTACTTC

v_gene: TRBV6-5
abundance: -
j_gene: TRBJ2-1
d_gene: -
CDR3aa: CASSRTGTSYNEQFF
CDR3nt: TGTGCCAGCAGCCGCACAGGGACCTCCTACAATGAGCAGTTCTTC

v_gene: TRBV21-1
abundance: -
j_gene: TRBJ2-7
d_gene: -
CDR3aa: CASSRGDRGLFYEQYF
CDR3nt: TGTGCCAGCAGCAGAGGGGACAGGGGGCTTTTCTACGAGCAGTACTTC

v_gene: TRBV10-3
abundance: -
j_gene: TRBJ2-3
d_gene: -
CDR3aa: CATNLGADTQYF
CDR3nt: TGTGCTACCAACTTGGGCGCCGATACGCAGTATTTT

v_gene: TRBV6-5
abundance: -
j_gene: TRBJ1-2
d_gene: TRBD1
CDR3aa: CASRPDTGVYGYTF
CDR3nt: TGTGCCAGCAGGCCGGATACAGGGGTCTATGGCTACACCTTC

v_gene: TRBV11-2
abundance: -
j_gene: TRBJ1-6
d_gene: -
CDR3aa: CASSFGSPLHF
CDR3nt: TGTGCCAGCAGCTTTGGTTCACCCCTCCACTTT

v_gene: TRBV7-9
abundance: once
j_gene: TRBJ2-1
d_gene: -
CDR3aa: CASSLGTNMYNEQFF
CDR3nt: TGTGCCAGCAGCTTAGGGACAAACATGTACAATGAGCAGTTCTTC

v_gene: TRBV4-1
abundance: -
j_gene: TRBJ2-2
d_gene: -
CDR3aa: CASSQDLKSTAGRVELFF
CDR3nt: TGCGCCAGCAGCCAAGATCTGAAGTCCACAGCTGGCCGTGTGGAGCTGTTTTTT

v_gene: TRBV6-5
abundance: -
j_gene: TRBJ2-5
d_gene: TRBD1
CDR3aa: CASRKTGVETQYF
CDR3nt: TGTGCCAGCAGGAAGACAGGGGTAGAGACCCAGTACTTC

v_gene: TRBV28
abundance: -
j_gene: TRBJ1-1
d_gene: -
CDR3aa: CASSLGDRKPFF
CDR3nt: TGTGCCAGCAGTCTGGGAGACAGGAAACCTTTCTTT

v_gene: TRBV7-2
abundance: -
j_gene: TRBJ1-2
d_gene: -
CDR3aa: CASSLREGAFYGYTF
CDR3nt: TGTGCCAGCAGCTTAAGGGAGGGAGCCTTCTATGGCTACACCTTC

v_gene: TRBV6-5
abundance: -
j_gene: TRBJ2-2
d_gene: -
CDR3aa: CASSYQIRGTGELFF
CDR3nt: TGTGCCAGCAGTTACCAGATTCGAGGTACCGGGGAGCTGTTTTTT

v_gene: TRBV19
abundance: -
j_gene: TRBJ2-7
d_gene: TRBD2
CDR3aa: CASSRGGRNSYEQYF
CDR3nt: TGTGCCAGTAGTAGGGGCGGGAGGAACTCCTACGAGCAGTACTTC

v_gene: TRBV9
abundance: -
j_gene: TRBJ2-2
d_gene: -
CDR3aa: CASSVGGSGYTGELFF
CDR3nt: TGTGCCAGCAGCGTAGGAGGGTCAGGGTACACCGGGGAGCTGTTTTTT

v_gene: TRBV7-9
abundance: -
j_gene: TRBJ1-1
d_gene: -
CDR3aa: CASSLETNTEAFF
CDR3nt: TGTGCCAGCAGCTTAGAGACGAACACTGAAGCTTTCTTT

v_gene: TRBV10-3
abundance: -
j_gene: TRBJ2-2
d_gene: -
CDR3aa: CAISELGGTTGELFF
CDR3nt: TGTGCCATCAGTGAGTTGGGGGGTACGACCGGGGAGCTGTTTTTT

v_gene: TRBV6-4
abundance: -
j_gene: TRBJ2-7
d_gene: -
CDR3aa: CASSDYTYEQYF
CDR3nt: TGTGCCAGCAGTGACTACACCTACGAGCAGTACTTC

v_gene: TRBV6-1
abundance: -
j_gene: TRBJ2-5
d_gene: -
CDR3aa: CASSEDPFGETQYF
CDR3nt: TGTGCCAGCAGTGAAGACCCATTTGGGGAGACCCAGTACTTC

v_gene: TRBV6-5
abundance: -
j_gene: TRBJ2-7
d_gene: -
CDR3aa: CASSSGDTSYEQYF
CDR3nt: TGTGCCAGCAGTTCCGGGGACACCTCCTACGAGCAGTACTTC

v_gene: TRBV29-1
abundance: -
j_gene: TRBJ2-1
d_gene: -
CDR3aa: CSGTYNEQFF
CDR3nt: TGCAGCGGTACCTACAATGAGCAGTTCTTC